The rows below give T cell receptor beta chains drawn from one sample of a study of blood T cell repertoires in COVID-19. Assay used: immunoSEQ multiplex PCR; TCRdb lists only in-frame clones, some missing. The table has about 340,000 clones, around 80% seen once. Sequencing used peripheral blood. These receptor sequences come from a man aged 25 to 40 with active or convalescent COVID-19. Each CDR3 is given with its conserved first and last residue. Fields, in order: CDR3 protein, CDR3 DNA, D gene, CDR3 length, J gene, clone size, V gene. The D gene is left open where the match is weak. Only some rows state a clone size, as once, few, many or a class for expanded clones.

CDR3aa: CASSLEGGDYEQYF
CDR3nt: TGTGCCAGCAGCTTGGAGGGGGGGGACTACGAGCAGTACTTC
d_gene: -
len: 14
j_gene: TRBJ2-7
abundance: -
v_gene: TRBV5-4

CDR3aa: CATRTGIRTEAFF
CDR3nt: TGTGCCACCCGAACCGGGATTCGCACTGAAGCTTTCTTT
d_gene: -
len: 13
j_gene: TRBJ1-1
abundance: -
v_gene: TRBV12-3/TRBV12-4

CDR3aa: CASSQGPGSLPPNKNIQYF
CDR3nt: TGTGCCAGCAGCCAAGGCCCAGGCTCTCTCCCGCCCAACAAAAACATTCAGTACTTC
d_gene: -
len: 19
j_gene: TRBJ2-4
abundance: once
v_gene: TRBV4-2

CDR3aa: CASSFGRTGGVYSNEKLFF
CDR3nt: TGTGCCAGCAGCTTTGGCCGGACAGGAGGGGTGTATTCTAATGAAAAACTGTTTTTT
d_gene: TRBD1
len: 19
j_gene: TRBJ1-4
abundance: -
v_gene: TRBV5-5

CDR3aa: CASSAPGGRAGRTGELFF
CDR3nt: TGTGCCAGCAGCGCCCCCGGGGGTAGGGCGGGACGAACCGGGGAGCTGTTTTTT
d_gene: -
len: 18
j_gene: TRBJ2-2
abundance: -
v_gene: TRBV9

CDR3aa: CASSGLAGGSYNEQFF
CDR3nt: TGTGCCAGCAGCGGGCTAGCGGGGGGGAGCTACAATGAGCAGTTCTTC
d_gene: TRBD2
len: 16
j_gene: TRBJ2-1
abundance: -
v_gene: TRBV5-4

CDR3aa: CAISRESHTGELFF
CDR3nt: TGTGCCATTTCACGGGAGTCGCACACCGGGGAGCTGTTTTTT
d_gene: -
len: 14
j_gene: TRBJ2-2
abundance: -
v_gene: TRBV10-3

CDR3aa: CASSISTDRGNRNTEAFF
CDR3nt: TGTGCCAGCAGCATATCTACGGACAGGGGGAACCGGAACACTGAAGCTTTCTTT
d_gene: -
len: 18
j_gene: TRBJ1-1
abundance: -
v_gene: TRBV21-1

CDR3aa: CASSEEGRTASYEQYF
CDR3nt: TGTGCCAGCAGTGAAGAGGGGCGGACAGCTTCCTACGAGCAGTACTTC
d_gene: -
len: 16
j_gene: TRBJ2-7
abundance: once
v_gene: TRBV2

CDR3aa: CATSRDRGAGETQYF
CDR3nt: TGTGCCACCAGCAGAGACCGGGGGGCCGGGGAGACCCAGTACTTC
d_gene: -
len: 15
j_gene: TRBJ2-5
abundance: -
v_gene: TRBV15

CDR3aa: CASSLITGGETQYF
CDR3nt: TGTGCCAGCAGTCTAATAACGGGTGGCGAGACCCAGTACTTC
d_gene: -
len: 14
j_gene: TRBJ2-5
abundance: -
v_gene: TRBV7-7

CDR3aa: CASSHLAGSTDTQYF
CDR3nt: TGTGCCAGCAGCCACCTAGCGGGGAGCACAGATACGCAGTATTTT
d_gene: TRBD2
len: 15
j_gene: TRBJ2-3
abundance: once
v_gene: TRBV14

CDR3aa: CASSESGGATNQPQHF
CDR3nt: TGCGCCAGCAGTGAGTCCGGGGGGGCGACCAATCAGCCCCAGCATTTT
d_gene: -
len: 16
j_gene: TRBJ1-5
abundance: -
v_gene: TRBV10-1

CDR3aa: CASSLRFLPSGGTNEQFF
CDR3nt: TGTGCCAGCAGCTTAAGGTTCTTGCCTAGCGGGGGGACCAATGAGCAGTTCTTC
d_gene: TRBD2
len: 18
j_gene: TRBJ2-1
abundance: -
v_gene: TRBV7-8

CDR3aa: CASSTGGEYGYTF
CDR3nt: TGTGCCAGCAGCACGGGGGGCGAGTATGGCTACACCTTC
d_gene: -
len: 13
j_gene: TRBJ1-2
abundance: once
v_gene: TRBV9

CDR3aa: CASSPLDRDYLTDTQYF
CDR3nt: TGTGCCAGCTCACCACTGGACAGAGATTACCTCACAGATACGCAGTATTTT
d_gene: -
len: 17
j_gene: TRBJ2-3
abundance: once
v_gene: TRBV18

CDR3aa: CASSLGLAAYNEQFF
CDR3nt: TGTGCCAGCAGCTTGGGACTAGCGGCCTACAATGAGCAGTTCTTC
d_gene: TRBD2
len: 15
j_gene: TRBJ2-1
abundance: -
v_gene: TRBV2

CDR3aa: CASSLVGRSYNEQFF
CDR3nt: TGTGCCAGCAGCTTGGTGGGGCGGTCCTACAATGAGCAGTTCTTC
d_gene: -
len: 15
j_gene: TRBJ2-1
abundance: -
v_gene: TRBV5-6

CDR3aa: CASSFQRHVADTQYF
CDR3nt: TGTGCCAGCAGTTTCCAGCGGCACGTGGCAGATACGCAGTATTTT
d_gene: -
len: 15
j_gene: TRBJ2-3
abundance: -
v_gene: TRBV27

CDR3aa: CSETSGRANEQFF
CDR3nt: TGCAGTGAGACTAGCGGGAGGGCCAATGAGCAGTTCTTC
d_gene: TRBD2
len: 13
j_gene: TRBJ2-1
abundance: -
v_gene: TRBV29-1

CDR3aa: CATSRTSGSLEQYF
CDR3nt: TGTGCCACCAGCAGGACTAGCGGGAGTCTCGAGCAGTACTTC
d_gene: TRBD2
len: 14
j_gene: TRBJ2-7
abundance: -
v_gene: TRBV15

CDR3aa: CSVRISGTNTGELFF
CDR3nt: TGCAGCGTTCGCATTAGCGGAACTAACACCGGGGAGCTGTTTTTT
d_gene: -
len: 15
j_gene: TRBJ2-2
abundance: -
v_gene: TRBV29-1

CDR3aa: CASSRSGKKSSYEQYF
CDR3nt: TGTGCCAGCAGCCGCTCAGGGAAAAAAAGCTCCTACGAGCAGTACTTC
d_gene: -
len: 16
j_gene: TRBJ2-7
abundance: once
v_gene: TRBV11-2

CDR3aa: CSVYGDSLNYGYTF
CDR3nt: TGCAGCGTTTACGGGGACAGCCTTAACTATGGCTACACCTTC
d_gene: TRBD1
len: 14
j_gene: TRBJ1-2
abundance: -
v_gene: TRBV29-1

CDR3aa: CASSLESLAGRKQYF
CDR3nt: TGCGCCAGCAGCTTGGAGTCCCTAGCGGGGCGTAAGCAGTACTTC
d_gene: TRBD2
len: 15
j_gene: TRBJ2-7
abundance: -
v_gene: TRBV5-1

CDR3aa: CASSIEDRVGSGELFF
CDR3nt: TGTGCCAGCAGCATAGAAGACAGGGTAGGGTCCGGGGAGCTGTTTTTT
d_gene: -
len: 16
j_gene: TRBJ2-2
abundance: -
v_gene: TRBV21-1

CDR3aa: CASSKGRGVPYEQYF
CDR3nt: TGTGCCAGCAGCAAAGGGCGGGGGGTTCCCTACGAGCAGTACTTC
d_gene: TRBD2
len: 15
j_gene: TRBJ2-7
abundance: once
v_gene: TRBV3-1/TRBV3-2

CDR3aa: CAWNPGTAYNEQFF
CDR3nt: TGTGCCTGGAACCCCGGGACAGCTTACAATGAGCAGTTCTTC
d_gene: TRBD1
len: 14
j_gene: TRBJ2-1
abundance: -
v_gene: TRBV30

CDR3aa: CASSLDVVQLYGYTF
CDR3nt: TGTGCCAGCAGCTTAGACGTGGTACAGCTCTATGGCTACACCTTC
d_gene: -
len: 15
j_gene: TRBJ1-2
abundance: -
v_gene: TRBV11-2

CDR3aa: CASSLGSGEIGEQYF
CDR3nt: TGTGCCAGCAGCCTCGGTTCCGGGGAAATAGGCGAGCAGTACTTC
d_gene: -
len: 15
j_gene: TRBJ2-7
abundance: -
v_gene: TRBV3-1/TRBV3-2

CDR3aa: CASNLRGGLLDEQFF
CDR3nt: TGTGCCAGCAACCTTAGGGGGGGACTACTCGATGAGCAGTTCTTC
d_gene: -
len: 15
j_gene: TRBJ2-1
abundance: -
v_gene: TRBV7-6

CDR3aa: CASGLSGQGWDGYTF
CDR3nt: TGTGCTAGTGGTCTAAGTGGCCAGGGGTGGGATGGCTACACCTTC
d_gene: -
len: 15
j_gene: TRBJ1-2
abundance: -
v_gene: TRBV12-5

CDR3aa: CASSLRDSYLGSGNTIYF
CDR3nt: TGTGCCAGCAGCTTACGGGACAGCTATTTAGGCTCTGGAAACACCATATATTTT
d_gene: TRBD1
len: 18
j_gene: TRBJ1-3
abundance: -
v_gene: TRBV7-9

CDR3aa: CASSPQRGNSNQPQHF
CDR3nt: TGTGCCAGCTCACCACAAAGGGGCAATAGCAATCAGCCCCAGCATTTT
d_gene: -
len: 16
j_gene: TRBJ1-5
abundance: few
v_gene: TRBV18

CDR3aa: CASSQQEGRNTIYF
CDR3nt: TGTGCCAGCAGCCAGCAGGAGGGAAGAAACACCATATATTTT
d_gene: -
len: 14
j_gene: TRBJ1-3
abundance: -
v_gene: TRBV11-2

CDR3aa: CASSQGPPGTGINSPLHF
CDR3nt: TGCGCCAGCAGCCAAGGCCCTCCCGGGACAGGGATCAATTCACCCCTCCACTTT
d_gene: TRBD1
len: 18
j_gene: TRBJ1-6
abundance: -
v_gene: TRBV4-1

CDR3aa: CASSWVGRNMNTEAFF
CDR3nt: TGCGCCAGCAGCTGGGTGGGGCGGAACATGAACACTGAAGCTTTCTTT
d_gene: -
len: 16
j_gene: TRBJ1-1
abundance: -
v_gene: TRBV5-1

CDR3aa: CASSQPGLAGVTDTQYF
CDR3nt: TGTGCCAGCAGCCAGCCGGGACTAGCGGGGGTCACAGATACGCAGTATTTT
d_gene: TRBD2
len: 17
j_gene: TRBJ2-3
abundance: -
v_gene: TRBV14

CDR3aa: CASSPVGPIGQYF
CDR3nt: TGTGCCAGCAGTCCAGTGGGGCCCATAGGGCAGTACTTC
d_gene: -
len: 13
j_gene: TRBJ2-7
abundance: -
v_gene: TRBV28

CDR3aa: CASSPVQRKSSGNTIYF
CDR3nt: TGTGCCAGCAGCCCAGTTCAGCGTAAGAGCTCTGGAAACACCATATATTTT
d_gene: -
len: 17
j_gene: TRBJ1-3
abundance: -
v_gene: TRBV11-2

CDR3aa: CASSLQVYNSPLHF
CDR3nt: TGTGCCAGCAGCTTACAGGTTTATAATTCACCCCTCCACTTT
d_gene: -
len: 14
j_gene: TRBJ1-6
abundance: -
v_gene: TRBV5-6

CDR3aa: CASSHPTGKETQYF
CDR3nt: TGTGCCAGCAGTCACCCGACAGGGAAAGAGACCCAGTACTTC
d_gene: TRBD1
len: 14
j_gene: TRBJ2-5
abundance: -
v_gene: TRBV6-2/TRBV6-3

CDR3aa: CASSLGGLVNEQYF
CDR3nt: TGTGCCAGCAGCTTAGGGGGACTAGTGAACGAGCAGTACTTC
d_gene: TRBD2
len: 14
j_gene: TRBJ2-7
abundance: -
v_gene: TRBV7-2

CDR3aa: CASSGQGAGTEAFF
CDR3nt: TGTGCCAGCAGCGGACAGGGGGCTGGCACTGAAGCTTTCTTT
d_gene: TRBD1
len: 14
j_gene: TRBJ1-1
abundance: -
v_gene: TRBV6-5

CDR3aa: CASSVRGGPPHEQYF
CDR3nt: TGCGCCAGCAGCGTCCGGGGGGGCCCTCCCCACGAGCAGTACTTC
d_gene: TRBD2
len: 15
j_gene: TRBJ2-7
abundance: once
v_gene: TRBV4-1

CDR3aa: CASSLRTTGGPLDYTF
CDR3nt: TGTGCCAGCAGTTTGCGTACAACAGGGGGGCCTCTGGACTACACCTTC
d_gene: TRBD1
len: 16
j_gene: TRBJ1-2
abundance: -
v_gene: TRBV27

CDR3aa: CATTRGSSGNTIYF
CDR3nt: TGTGCCACCACCCGCGGAAGCTCTGGAAACACCATATATTTT
d_gene: -
len: 14
j_gene: TRBJ1-3
abundance: -
v_gene: TRBV15

CDR3aa: CAWSNLLNRGGNYGYTF
CDR3nt: TGTGCCTGGAGTAATTTATTGAATCGAGGGGGCAACTATGGCTACACCTTC
d_gene: TRBD1
len: 17
j_gene: TRBJ1-2
abundance: few
v_gene: TRBV30

CDR3aa: CAWSVGYSGYNEQFF
CDR3nt: TGTGCCTGGAGTGTAGGGTATAGCGGCTACAATGAGCAGTTCTTC
d_gene: -
len: 15
j_gene: TRBJ2-1
abundance: once
v_gene: TRBV30